This is a list of T cell receptor beta chains from one sample in a study of CD8 T cells in Susac syndrome. TCRdb analysed the immunoSEQ multiplex PCR reads with MiXCR anew, one entry per CDR3 protein. Among approximately 200,000 distinct CDR3 sequences listed, over 90% were seen once. Specimen: CD4+ T cells from PBMCs. The receptor set was obtained from a human donor with multiple sclerosis. CDR3s include the opening cysteine and the closing phenylalanine or tryptophan. The D gene is left open where the match is weak. The size of a clone is reported for some rows only, either as once, few or many, or as a class for expanded clones.

16 TRBJ1-2 - TRBV20-1 - TGCAGTGCTAGAGATCCGTTTGGTGGAGAATCCTATGGCTACACCTTC CSARDPFGGESYGYTF
14 TRBJ2-5 TRBD1 TRBV29-1 - TGCAGCGTGATACAGGGGGCGGGTGGAGAGACCCAGTACTTC CSVIQGAGGETQYF
13 TRBJ1-6 TRBD1 TRBV19 - TGTGCCAGTAGTATCAGGGGGGAGTCACCCCTCCACTTT CASSIRGESPLHF
14 TRBJ1-2 - TRBV3-1 - TGTGCCAGCAGCCAAACACGGGGACGAGGGGGCTACACCTTC CASSQTRGRGGYTF
12 TRBJ1-1 - TRBV29-1 - TGCAGCGTTGGGGGGTATGACACTGAAGCTTTCTTT CSVGGYDTEAFF
15 TRBJ1-5 - TRBV20-1 - TGCAGTGCTAGAGAGACGGGAACAGTAAATCAGCCCCAGCATTTT CSARETGTVNQPQHF
14 TRBJ2-1 - TRBV12-3/TRBV12-4 - TGTGCCAGCAGCCCATCCAACAGTTACAATGAGCAGTTCTTC CASSPSNSYNEQFF
16 TRBJ1-5 - TRBV7-8 - TGTGCCAGCAGCGCGGGGGGTAGGAACGGCAATCAGCCCCAGCATTTT CASSAGGRNGNQPQHF
12 TRBJ2-5 - TRBV20-1 - TGCAGTGCGTGGGACTTCCAAGAGACCCAGTACTTC CSAWDFQETQYF
15 TRBJ2-7 - TRBV4-2 once TGTGCCAGCAGCCCGTCACGCTCGGTCGGGGACGAGCAGTACTTC CASSPSRSVGDEQYF
15 TRBJ2-1 - TRBV15 - TGTGCCACCAGCAGAGAGCCGGGCTCCTACAATGAGCAGTTCTTC CATSREPGSYNEQFF
13 TRBJ2-7 - TRBV29-1 - TGCAGCGTTGAAGTGGGCAGTACCTACGAGCAGTACTTC CSVEVGSTYEQYF
11 TRBJ1-2 - TRBV2 - TGTGCCAGCGGCAGGGAGGAGGGCTACACCTTC CASGREEGYTF
17 TRBJ2-6 TRBD1 TRBV9 - TGTGCCAGCAGCGAGGGACAGGGGACCTCTGGGGCCAACGTCCTGACTTTC CASSEGQGTSGANVLTF
13 TRBJ2-5 - TRBV3-1 - TGTGCCAGCACCCGGACTATGCAAGAGACCCAGTACTTC CASTRTMQETQYF
14 TRBJ2-3 TRBD2 TRBV30 - TGTGCCTCCAGATTCGGGGGGGCCACGGATACGCAGTATTTT CASRFGGATDTQYF
12 TRBJ1-2 - TRBV6-5 - TGTGCCAGCACCCAAGGGGGAGATGGCTACACCTTC CASTQGGDGYTF
14 TRBJ2-5 - TRBV3-1 - TGTGCCAGCAGCCAAGAAGCAGGGCAGAGGGCCCAGTACTTC CASSQEAGQRAQYF
15 TRBJ2-1 TRBD2 TRBV12-3/TRBV12-4 once TGTGCCAGCAGTCTCGAGGGAGCGGGGGGGAATGAGCAGTTCTTC CASSLEGAGGNEQFF
15 TRBJ2-3 - TRBV9 - TGTGCCAGCAGCGTAACGAGCCGGAGCACAGATACGCAGTATTTT CASSVTSRSTDTQYF
17 TRBJ2-6 - TRBV9 - TGTGCCAGCAGCGTTGCGACAGGTTTCTCTGGGGCCAACGTCCTGACTTTC CASSVATGFSGANVLTF
13 TRBJ2-5 - TRBV12-3/TRBV12-4 - TGTGCCAGCAGTTTACCCTCCGAGGGGACCCAGTACTTC CASSLPSEGTQYF
13 TRBJ1-1 - TRBV6-5 - TGTGCCAGCCGCGTTCTCACGAACACTGAAGCTTTCTTT CASRVLTNTEAFF
14 TRBJ1-2 - TRBV27 - TGTGCCAGCAGTCCGGACTGGGGGGGGGTTGGCTACACCTTC CASSPDWGGVGYTF
15 TRBJ2-7 - TRBV20-1 - TGCAGTGCTAGATCATGGACCATCCTCGGGTACGAGCAGTACTTC CSARSWTILGYEQYF
16 TRBJ2-3 TRBD2 TRBV19 - TGTGCCAGTAGGATCACGGGACTAGCGGAAACAGATACGCAGTATTTT CASRITGLAETDTQYF
15 TRBJ2-1 TRBD1 TRBV5-1 - TGCGCCAGCACTCGGAGGCAGGGGGCAAACAATGAGCAGTTCTTC CASTRRQGANNEQFF